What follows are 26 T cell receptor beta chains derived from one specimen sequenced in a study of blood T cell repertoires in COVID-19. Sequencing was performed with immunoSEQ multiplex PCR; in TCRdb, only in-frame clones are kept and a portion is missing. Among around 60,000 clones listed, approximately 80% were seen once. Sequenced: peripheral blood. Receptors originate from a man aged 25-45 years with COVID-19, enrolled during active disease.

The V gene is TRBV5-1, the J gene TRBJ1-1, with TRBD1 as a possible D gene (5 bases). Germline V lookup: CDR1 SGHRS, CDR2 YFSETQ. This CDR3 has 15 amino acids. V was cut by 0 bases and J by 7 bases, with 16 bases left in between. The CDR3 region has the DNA TGCGCCAGCAGCTTGGTCCCCGACAGACCGATTGAAGCTTTCTTT. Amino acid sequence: CASSLVPDRPIEAFF.

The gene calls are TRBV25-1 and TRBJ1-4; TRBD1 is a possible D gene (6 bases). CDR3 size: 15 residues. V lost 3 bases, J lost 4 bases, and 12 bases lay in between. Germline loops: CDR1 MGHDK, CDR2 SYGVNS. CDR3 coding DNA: TGTGCCAGCAGTGATACAGGGCAGGGTAATGAAAAACTGTTTTTT. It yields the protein CASSDTGQGNEKLFF.

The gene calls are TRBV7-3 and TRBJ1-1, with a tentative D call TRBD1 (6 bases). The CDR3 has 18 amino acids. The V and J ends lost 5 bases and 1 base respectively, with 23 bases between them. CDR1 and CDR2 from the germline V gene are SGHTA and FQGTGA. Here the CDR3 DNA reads TGTGCCAGCAGCCCTGATGGGGATCCGGGACACAAGAACACTGAAGCTTTCTTT. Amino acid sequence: CASSPDGDPGHKNTEAFF.

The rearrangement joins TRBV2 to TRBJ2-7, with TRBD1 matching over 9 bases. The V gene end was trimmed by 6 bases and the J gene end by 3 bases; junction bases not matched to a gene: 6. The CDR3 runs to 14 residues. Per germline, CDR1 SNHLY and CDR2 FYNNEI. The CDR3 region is CASRPGQGDYEQYF. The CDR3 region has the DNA TGTGCCAGCAGACCGGGACAGGGAGACTACGAGCAGTACTTC.

CDR3 residues: CTSSQRTSGAKQFF. CDR3 nucleotides: TGCACCAGCAGCCAAAGGACTAGCGGAGCCAAGCAGTTCTTC. The chain links TRBV1 to TRBJ2-1; the DNA was not compared with TRBD2, the D call given in the table. TRBV1 is assigned pseudogene status. This CDR3 has 14 amino acids.

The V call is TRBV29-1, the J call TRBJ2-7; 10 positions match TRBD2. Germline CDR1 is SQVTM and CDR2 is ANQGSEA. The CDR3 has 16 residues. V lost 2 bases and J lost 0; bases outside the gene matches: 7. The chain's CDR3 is CSVEILAGGRSYEQYF. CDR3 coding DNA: TGCAGCGTTGAAATTTTAGCGGGGGGACGCTCCTACGAGCAGTACTTC.

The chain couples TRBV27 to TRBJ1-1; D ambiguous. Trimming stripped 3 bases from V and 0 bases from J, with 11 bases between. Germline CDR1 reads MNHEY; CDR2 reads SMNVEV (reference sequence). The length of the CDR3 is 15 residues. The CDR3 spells CASSFYRGVNTEAFF. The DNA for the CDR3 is TGTGCCAGCAGTTTTTATAGAGGCGTGAACACTGAAGCTTTCTTT.

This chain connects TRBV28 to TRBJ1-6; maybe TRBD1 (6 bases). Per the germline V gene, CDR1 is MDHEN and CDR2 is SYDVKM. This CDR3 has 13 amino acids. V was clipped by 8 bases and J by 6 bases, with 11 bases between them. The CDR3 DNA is TGTGCCAGCGGGGAGGGGGGTAATTCACCCCTCCACTTT. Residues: CASGEGGNSPLHF.

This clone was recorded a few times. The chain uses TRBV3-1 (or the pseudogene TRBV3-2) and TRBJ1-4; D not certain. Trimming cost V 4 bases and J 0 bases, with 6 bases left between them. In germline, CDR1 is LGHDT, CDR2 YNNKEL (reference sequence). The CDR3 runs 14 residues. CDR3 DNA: TGTGCCAGCAGCCCCCGAGCAACTAATGAAAAACTGTTTTTT. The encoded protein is CASSPRATNEKLFF.

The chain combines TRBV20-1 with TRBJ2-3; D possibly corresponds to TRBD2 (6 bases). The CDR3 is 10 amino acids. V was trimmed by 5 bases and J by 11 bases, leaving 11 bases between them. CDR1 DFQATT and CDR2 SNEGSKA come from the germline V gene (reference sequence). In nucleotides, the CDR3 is TGCAGTGCTTTCGGGAGTAGGCAGTATTTT. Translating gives CSAFGSRQYF.

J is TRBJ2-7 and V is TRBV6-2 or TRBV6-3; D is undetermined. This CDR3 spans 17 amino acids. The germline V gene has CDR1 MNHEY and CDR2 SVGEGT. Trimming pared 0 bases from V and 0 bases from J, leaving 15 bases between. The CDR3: CASSYSNRIHSSYEQYF. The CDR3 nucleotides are TGTGCCAGCAGTTACTCGAACCGAATACACAGCTCCTACGAGCAGTACTTC.

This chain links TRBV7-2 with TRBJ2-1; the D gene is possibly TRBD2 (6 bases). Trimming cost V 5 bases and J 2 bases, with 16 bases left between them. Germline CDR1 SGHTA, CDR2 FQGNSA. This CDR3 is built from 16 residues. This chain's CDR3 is CASSEGGGPAYNEQFF. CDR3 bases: TGTGCCAGCAGCGAAGGAGGAGGGCCCGCCTACAATGAGCAGTTCTTC. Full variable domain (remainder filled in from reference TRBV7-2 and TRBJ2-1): GAGVSQSPSNKVTEKGKDVELRCDPISGHTALYWYRQSLGQGLEFLIYFQGNSAPDKSGLPSDRFSAERTGGSVSTLTIQRTQQEDSAVYLCASSEGGGPAYNEQFFGPGTRLTVL.

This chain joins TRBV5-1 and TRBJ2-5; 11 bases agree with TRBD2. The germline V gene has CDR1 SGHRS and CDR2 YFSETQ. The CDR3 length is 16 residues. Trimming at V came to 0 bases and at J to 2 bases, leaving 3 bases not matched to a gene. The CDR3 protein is CASSLGVAGGQETQYF. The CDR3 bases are TGCGCCAGCAGCTTGGGTGTAGCGGGGGGGCAAGAGACCCAGTACTTC. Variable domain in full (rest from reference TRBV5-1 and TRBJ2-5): KAGVTQTPRYLIKTRGQQVTLSCSPISGHRSVSWYQQTPGQGLQFLFEYFSETQRNKGNFPGRFSGRQFSNSRSEMNVSTLELGDSALYLCASSLGVAGGQETQYFGPGTRLLVL.

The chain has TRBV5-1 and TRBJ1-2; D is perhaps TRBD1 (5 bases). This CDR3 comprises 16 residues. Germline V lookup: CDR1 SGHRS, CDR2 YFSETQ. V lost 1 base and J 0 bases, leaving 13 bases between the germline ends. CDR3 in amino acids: CASSLFSLGPNYGYTF. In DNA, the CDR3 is TGCGCCAGCAGCTTGTTTTCCCTGGGGCCTAACTATGGCTACACCTTC.

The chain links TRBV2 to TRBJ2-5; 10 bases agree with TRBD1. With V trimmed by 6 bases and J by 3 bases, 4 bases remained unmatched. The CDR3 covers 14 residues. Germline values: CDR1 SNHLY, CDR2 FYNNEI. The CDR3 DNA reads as TGTGCCAGCAGGGAGACAGGGGGCGAAGAGACCCAGTACTTC. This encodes CASRETGGEETQYF.

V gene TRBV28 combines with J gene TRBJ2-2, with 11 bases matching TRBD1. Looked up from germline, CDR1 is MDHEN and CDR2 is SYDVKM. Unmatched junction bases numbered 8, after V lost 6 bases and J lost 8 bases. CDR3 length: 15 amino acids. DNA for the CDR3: TGTGCCAGCAGCGAGGACAGGGGGCCTAAGGGGGAGCTGTTTTTT. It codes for CASSEDRGPKGELFF. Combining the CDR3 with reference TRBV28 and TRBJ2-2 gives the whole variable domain DVKVTQSSRYLVKRTGEKVFLECVQDMDHENMFWYRQDPGLGLRLIYFSYDVKMKEKGDIPEGYSVSREKKERFSLILESASTNQTSMYLCASSEDRGPKGELFFGEGSRLTVL.

The CDR3: CASSQELDTTYEQYF. The CDR3 DNA follows: TGCGCCAGCAGCCAAGAGCTGGACACAACCTACGAGCAGTACTTC. The chain is built from TRBV4-1 and TRBJ2-7; TRBD1 is a possible D gene (5 bases). CDR3 length: 15 amino acids. V was trimmed by 0 bases and J by 2 bases, leaving 11 bases between them. The V gene's germline CDR1 is MGHRA and CDR2 YSYEKL.

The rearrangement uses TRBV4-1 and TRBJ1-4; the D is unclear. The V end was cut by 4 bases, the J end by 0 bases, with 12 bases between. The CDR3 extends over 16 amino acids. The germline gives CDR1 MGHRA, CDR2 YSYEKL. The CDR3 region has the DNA TGCGCCAGCAGCCCTACCGTGCTTCCAACTAATGAAAAACTGTTTTTT. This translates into CASSPTVLPTNEKLFF.

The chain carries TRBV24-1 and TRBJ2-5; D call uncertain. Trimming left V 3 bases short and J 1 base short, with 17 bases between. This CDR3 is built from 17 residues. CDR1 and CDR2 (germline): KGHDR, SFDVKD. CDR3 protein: CATSDHPGRRFQETQYF. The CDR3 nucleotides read TGTGCCACCAGTGATCACCCAGGTCGGCGTTTCCAAGAGACCCAGTACTTC.

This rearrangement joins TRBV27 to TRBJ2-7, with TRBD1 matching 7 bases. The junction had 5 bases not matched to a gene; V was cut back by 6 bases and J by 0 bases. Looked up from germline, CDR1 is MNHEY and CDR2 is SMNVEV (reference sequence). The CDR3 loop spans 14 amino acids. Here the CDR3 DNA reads TGTGCCAGCAGGCGCACAGGGGCCTCCTACGAGCAGTACTTC. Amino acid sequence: CASRRTGASYEQYF.

CDR3 DNA: TGTGCCAGCAGTTTATCCACGGGGAGCAATCAGCCCCAGCATTTT. Amino acid sequence: CASSLSTGSNQPQHF. This rearrangement joins TRBV27 to TRBJ1-5; the D is unclear. Germline CDR1 and CDR2: MNHEY and SMNVEV (reference sequence). This CDR3 region has 15 residues. Between the trimmed V and J ends, which lost 0 bases and 1 base, there was a span of 7 bases.

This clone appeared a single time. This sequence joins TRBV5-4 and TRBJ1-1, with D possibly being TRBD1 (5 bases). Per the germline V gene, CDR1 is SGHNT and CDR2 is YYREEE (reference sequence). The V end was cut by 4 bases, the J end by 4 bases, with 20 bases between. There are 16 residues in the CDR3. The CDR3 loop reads CASSNDKRQTGTEAFF. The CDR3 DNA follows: TGTGCCAGCAGCAACGACAAAAGACAAACAGGCACTGAAGCTTTCTTT. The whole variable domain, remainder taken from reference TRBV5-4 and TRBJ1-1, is ETGVTQSPTHLIKTRGQQVTLRCSSQSGHNTVSWYQQALGQGPQFIFQYYREEENGRGNFPPRFSGLQFPNYSSELNVNALELDDSALYLCASSNDKRQTGTEAFFGQGTRLTVV.

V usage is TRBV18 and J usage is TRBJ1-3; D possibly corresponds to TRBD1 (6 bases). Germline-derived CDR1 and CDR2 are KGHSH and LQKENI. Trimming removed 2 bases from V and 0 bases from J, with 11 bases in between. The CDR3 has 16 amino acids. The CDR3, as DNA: TGTGCCAGCTCACCAACACAGGGACACTCTGGAAACACCATATATTTT. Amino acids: CASSPTQGHSGNTIYF.

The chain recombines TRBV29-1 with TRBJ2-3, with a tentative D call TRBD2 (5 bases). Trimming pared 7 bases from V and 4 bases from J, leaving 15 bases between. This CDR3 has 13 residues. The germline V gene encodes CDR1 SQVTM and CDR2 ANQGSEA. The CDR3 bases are TGCAGCGCCCCAACTAGAGTGGCAGATACGCAGTATTTT. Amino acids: CSAPTRVADTQYF.

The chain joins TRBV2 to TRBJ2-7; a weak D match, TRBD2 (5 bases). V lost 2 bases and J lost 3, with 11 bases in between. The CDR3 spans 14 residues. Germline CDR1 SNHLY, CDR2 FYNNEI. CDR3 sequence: CASSENSRGYEQYF. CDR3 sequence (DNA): TGTGCCAGCAGTGAAAACTCTCGGGGCTACGAGCAGTACTTC.

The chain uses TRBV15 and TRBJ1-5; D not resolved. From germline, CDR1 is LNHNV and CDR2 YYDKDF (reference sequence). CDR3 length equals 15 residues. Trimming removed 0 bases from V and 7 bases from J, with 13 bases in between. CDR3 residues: CATSRDKREGQPQHF. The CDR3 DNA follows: TGTGCCACCAGCAGAGACAAAAGGGAGGGACAGCCCCAGCATTTT.